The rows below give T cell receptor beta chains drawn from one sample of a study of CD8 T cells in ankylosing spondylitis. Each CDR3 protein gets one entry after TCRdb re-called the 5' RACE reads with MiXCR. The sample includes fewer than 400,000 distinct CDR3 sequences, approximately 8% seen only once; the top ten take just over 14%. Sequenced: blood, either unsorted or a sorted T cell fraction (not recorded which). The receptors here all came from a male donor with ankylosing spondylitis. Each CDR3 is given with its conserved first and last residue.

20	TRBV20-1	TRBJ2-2	CSARDWVAGPRGARRWEGFF
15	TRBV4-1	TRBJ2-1	CASSQDAGTYNEQFF
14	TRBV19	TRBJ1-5	CASSQSGDNQPQHF
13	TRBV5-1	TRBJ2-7	CASSTDSSYEQYF
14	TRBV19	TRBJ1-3	CASIHRIPGDTIYF
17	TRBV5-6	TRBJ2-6	CASSLVVGPSGANVLTF
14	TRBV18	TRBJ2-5	CASSPGRGEETQYF
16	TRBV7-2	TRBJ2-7	CASSLVGRGDSYEQYF
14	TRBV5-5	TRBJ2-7	CASSPGTDADEQYF
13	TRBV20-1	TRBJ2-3	CSALVLASDTQYF
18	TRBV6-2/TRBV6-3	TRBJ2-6	CASSNRDMTHWGANVLTF
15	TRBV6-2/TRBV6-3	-	CASSWGGVRTDTQHF